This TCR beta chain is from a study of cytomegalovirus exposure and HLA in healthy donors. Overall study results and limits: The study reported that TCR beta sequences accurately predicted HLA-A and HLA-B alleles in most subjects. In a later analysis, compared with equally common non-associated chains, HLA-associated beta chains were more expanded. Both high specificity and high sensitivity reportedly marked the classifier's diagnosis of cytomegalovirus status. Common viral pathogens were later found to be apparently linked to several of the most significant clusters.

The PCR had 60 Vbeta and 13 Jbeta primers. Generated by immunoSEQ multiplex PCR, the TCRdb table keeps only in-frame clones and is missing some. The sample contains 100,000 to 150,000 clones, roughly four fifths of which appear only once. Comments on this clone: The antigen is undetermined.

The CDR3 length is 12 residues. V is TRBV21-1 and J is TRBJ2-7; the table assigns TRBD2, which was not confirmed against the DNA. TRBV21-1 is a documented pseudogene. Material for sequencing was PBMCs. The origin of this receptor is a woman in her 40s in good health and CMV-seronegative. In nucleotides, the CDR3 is TGTGCCAGCAGCCCCTCTTCCTACGAGCAGTACTTC. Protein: CASSPSSYEQYF.